This T cell receptor (beta chain) was documented in a study of OX40 agonist ivuxolimab in advanced cancers. Study as a whole: Administration of intravenous ivuxolimab to patients occurred every 2 weeks at 0.01 to 10 mg/kg. Partial responses were achieved by three patients, one with hepatocellular carcinoma and two with cutaneous melanoma. Patients undergoing dose escalation presented with hepatocellular carcinoma, melanoma, renal cell or head and neck cancer.

V was trimmed by 8 bases and J by 4 bases, leaving 18 bases between them. CDR3 length: 14 amino acids. CDR1 is MDHEN and CDR2 is SYDVKM in the germline V gene. TCRdb's copy holds only in-frame clones and misses some; the assay was immunoSEQ multiplex PCR. The sample carries approximately 100,000 clones, roughly 90% recorded once. Study conclusions and caveats: More expanded clones were found, on average, in CD8+ than in CD4+ T cells.

About this clone itself: Its antigen is not known.

Sequenced material: CD4+ or CD8+ T cells sorted from blood, taken in a trial of the OX40 agonist ivuxolimab. This sequence joins TRBV28 and TRBJ2-7; perhaps TRBD2 as D (6 bases). The source is an adult with an advanced solid tumor such as melanoma, head and neck, liver or kidney cancer. This CDR3 reads CASRPSGTFYEQYF. As DNA, the CDR3 is TGTGCCAGCCGTCCTTCAGGGACTTTTTACGAGCAGTACTTC.